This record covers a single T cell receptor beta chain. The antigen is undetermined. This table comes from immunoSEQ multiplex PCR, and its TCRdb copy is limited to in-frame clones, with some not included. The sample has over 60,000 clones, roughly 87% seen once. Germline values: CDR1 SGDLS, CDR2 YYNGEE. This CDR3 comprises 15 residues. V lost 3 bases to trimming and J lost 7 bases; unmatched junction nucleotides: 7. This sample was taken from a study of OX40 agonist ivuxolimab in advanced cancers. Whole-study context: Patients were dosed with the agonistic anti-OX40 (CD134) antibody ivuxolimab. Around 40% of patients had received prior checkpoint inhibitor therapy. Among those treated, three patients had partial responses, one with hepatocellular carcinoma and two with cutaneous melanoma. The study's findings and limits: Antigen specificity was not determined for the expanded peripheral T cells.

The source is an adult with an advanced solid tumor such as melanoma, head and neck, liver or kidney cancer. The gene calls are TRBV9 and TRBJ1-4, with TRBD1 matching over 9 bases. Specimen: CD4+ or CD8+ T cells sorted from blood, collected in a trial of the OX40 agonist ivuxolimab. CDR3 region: CASSGNRGRVEKLFF. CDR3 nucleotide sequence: TGTGCCAGCAGCGGAAACAGGGGGCGCGTTGAAAAACTGTTTTTT.